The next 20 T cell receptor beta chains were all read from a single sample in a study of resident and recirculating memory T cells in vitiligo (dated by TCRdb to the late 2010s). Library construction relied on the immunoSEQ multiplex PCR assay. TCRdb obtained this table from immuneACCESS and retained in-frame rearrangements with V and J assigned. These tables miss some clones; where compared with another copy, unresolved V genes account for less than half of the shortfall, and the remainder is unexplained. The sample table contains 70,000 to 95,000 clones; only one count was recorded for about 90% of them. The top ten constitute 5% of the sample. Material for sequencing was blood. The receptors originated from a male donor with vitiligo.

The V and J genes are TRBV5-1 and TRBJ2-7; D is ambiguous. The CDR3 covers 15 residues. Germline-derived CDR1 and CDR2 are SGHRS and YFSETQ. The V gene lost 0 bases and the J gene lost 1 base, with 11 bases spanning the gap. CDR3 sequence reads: CASSLELGRSYEQYF. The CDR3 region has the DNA TGCGCCAGCAGCTTGGAACTCGGCAGGTCCTACGAGCAGTACTTC.

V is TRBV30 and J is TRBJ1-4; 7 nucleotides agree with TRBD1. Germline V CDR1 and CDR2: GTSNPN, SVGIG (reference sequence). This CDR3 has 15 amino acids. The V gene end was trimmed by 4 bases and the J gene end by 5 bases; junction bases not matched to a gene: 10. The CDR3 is CAWTRGFGGNEKLFF. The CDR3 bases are TGTGCCTGGACCAGGGGGTTCGGGGGAAATGAAAAACTGTTTTTT.

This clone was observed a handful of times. CDR3 region: CASSIGGGSYEQYF. CDR3 DNA sequence: TGTGCCAGTAGTATAGGAGGGGGATCCTACGAGCAGTACTTC. This rearrangement joins TRBV19 to TRBJ2-7, with D possibly being TRBD1 (6 bases). CDR1 and CDR2 from the germline V gene are LNHDA and SQIVND (reference sequence). The CDR3 extends over 14 amino acids. Trimming cost V 1 base and J 1 base, with 8 bases left between them.

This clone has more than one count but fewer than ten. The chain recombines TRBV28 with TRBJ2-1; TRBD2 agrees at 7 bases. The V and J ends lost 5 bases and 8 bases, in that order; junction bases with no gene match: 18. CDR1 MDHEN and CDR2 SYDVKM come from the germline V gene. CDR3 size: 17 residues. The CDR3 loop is CASSLHRLALVGDEQFF. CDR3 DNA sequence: TGTGCCAGCAGTCTCCATCGACTAGCCCTAGTCGGGGATGAGCAGTTCTTC.

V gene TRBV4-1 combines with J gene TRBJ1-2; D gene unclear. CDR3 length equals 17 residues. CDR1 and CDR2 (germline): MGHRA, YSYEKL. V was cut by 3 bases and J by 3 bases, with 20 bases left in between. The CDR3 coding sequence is TGCGCCAGCAGCCAGCCCACCCGAGGGTCCGCGGACTATGGCTACACCTTC. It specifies CASSQPTRGSADYGYTF.

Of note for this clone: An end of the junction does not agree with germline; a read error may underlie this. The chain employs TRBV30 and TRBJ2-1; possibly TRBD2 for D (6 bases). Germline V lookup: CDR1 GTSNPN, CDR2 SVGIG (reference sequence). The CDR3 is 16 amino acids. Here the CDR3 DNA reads TGTGCCTGGAGTGTAGGAGTGGGACTGACCTACTATGAGCAGTTCTTC. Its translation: CAWSVGVGLTYYEQFF.

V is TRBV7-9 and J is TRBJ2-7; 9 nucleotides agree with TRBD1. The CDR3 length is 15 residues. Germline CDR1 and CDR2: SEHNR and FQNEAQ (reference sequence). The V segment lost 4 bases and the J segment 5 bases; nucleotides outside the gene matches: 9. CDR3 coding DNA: TGTGCCAGCAGCTCGGGACAGGGTGTCGCGCACGAGCAGTACTTC. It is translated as CASSSGQGVAHEQYF.

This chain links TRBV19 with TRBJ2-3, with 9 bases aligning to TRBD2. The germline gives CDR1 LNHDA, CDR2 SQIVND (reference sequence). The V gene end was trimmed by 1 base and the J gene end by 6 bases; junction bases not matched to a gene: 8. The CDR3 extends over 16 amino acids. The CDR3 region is CASSIGSGGLMDTQYF. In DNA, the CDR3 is TGTGCCAGTAGTATAGGTAGCGGGGGCCTCATGGATACGCAGTATTTT.

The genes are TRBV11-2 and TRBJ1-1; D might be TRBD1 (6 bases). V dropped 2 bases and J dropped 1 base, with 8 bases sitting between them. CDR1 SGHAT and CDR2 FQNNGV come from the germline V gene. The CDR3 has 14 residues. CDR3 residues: CASSLQGRNTEAFF. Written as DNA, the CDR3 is TGTGCCAGCAGCTTACAGGGGAGGAACACTGAAGCTTTCTTT.

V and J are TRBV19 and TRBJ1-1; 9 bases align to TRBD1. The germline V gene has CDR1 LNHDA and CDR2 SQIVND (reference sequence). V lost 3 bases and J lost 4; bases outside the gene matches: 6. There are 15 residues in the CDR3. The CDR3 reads CASSIGDREGTEAFF. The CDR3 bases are TGTGCCAGTAGTATTGGGGACAGGGAAGGCACTGAAGCTTTCTTT.

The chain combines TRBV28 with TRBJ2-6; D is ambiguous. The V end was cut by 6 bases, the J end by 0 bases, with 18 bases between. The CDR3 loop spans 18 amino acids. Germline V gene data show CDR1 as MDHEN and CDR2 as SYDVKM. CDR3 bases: TGTGCCAGCAGCCACCCGTACGAGATAAGCTCTGGGGCCAACGTCCTGACTTTC. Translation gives CASSHPYEISSGANVLTF.

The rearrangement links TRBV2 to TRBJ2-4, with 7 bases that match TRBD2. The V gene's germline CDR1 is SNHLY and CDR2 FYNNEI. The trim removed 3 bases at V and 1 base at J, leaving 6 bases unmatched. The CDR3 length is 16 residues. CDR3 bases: TGTGCCAGCAGTGATTGGGGGGAGGGGGCCAAAAACATTCAGTACTTC. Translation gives CASSDWGEGAKNIQYF.

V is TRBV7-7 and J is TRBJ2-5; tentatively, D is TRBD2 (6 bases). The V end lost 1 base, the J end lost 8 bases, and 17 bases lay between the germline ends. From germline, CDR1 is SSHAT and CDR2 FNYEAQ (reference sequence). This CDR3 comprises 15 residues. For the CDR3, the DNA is TGTGCCAGCAGCTTAGAGGAACTAGCAATAAGCACCCAGTACTTC. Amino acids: CASSLEELAISTQYF.

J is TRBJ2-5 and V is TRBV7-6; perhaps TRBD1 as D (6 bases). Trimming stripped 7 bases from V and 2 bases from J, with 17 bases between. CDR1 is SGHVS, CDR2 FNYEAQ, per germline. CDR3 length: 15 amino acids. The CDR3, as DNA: TGTGCCAGCAACGACGGACAGTGGTTTCAAGAGACCCAGTACTTC. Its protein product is CASNDGQWFQETQYF.

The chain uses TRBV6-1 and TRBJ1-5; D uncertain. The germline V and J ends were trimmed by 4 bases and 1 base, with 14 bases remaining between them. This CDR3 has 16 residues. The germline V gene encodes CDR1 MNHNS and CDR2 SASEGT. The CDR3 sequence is CASSGNSGGSNQPQHF. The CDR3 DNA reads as TGTGCCAGCAGTGGTAACTCGGGTGGGAGCAATCAGCCCCAGCATTTT.

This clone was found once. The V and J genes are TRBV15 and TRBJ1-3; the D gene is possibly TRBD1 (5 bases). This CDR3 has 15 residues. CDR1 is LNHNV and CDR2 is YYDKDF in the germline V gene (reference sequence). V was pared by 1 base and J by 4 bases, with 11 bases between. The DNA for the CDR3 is TGTGCCACCAGCAGAGGTAGGGGAAGAGGAAACACCATATATTTT. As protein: CATSRGRGRGNTIYF.

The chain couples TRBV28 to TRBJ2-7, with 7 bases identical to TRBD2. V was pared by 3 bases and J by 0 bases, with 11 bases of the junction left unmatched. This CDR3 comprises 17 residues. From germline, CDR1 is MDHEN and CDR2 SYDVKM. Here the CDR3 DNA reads TGTGCCAGCAGTTTGCATCGGGCGGGCGGGAGCTCCTACGAGCAGTACTTC. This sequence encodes CASSLHRAGGSSYEQYF. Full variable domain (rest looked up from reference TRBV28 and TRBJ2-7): DVKVTQSSRYLVKRTGEKVFLECVQDMDHENMFWYRQDPGLGLRLIYFSYDVKMKEKGDIPEGYSVSREKKERFSLILESASTNQTSMYLCASSLHRAGGSSYEQYFGPGTRLTVT.

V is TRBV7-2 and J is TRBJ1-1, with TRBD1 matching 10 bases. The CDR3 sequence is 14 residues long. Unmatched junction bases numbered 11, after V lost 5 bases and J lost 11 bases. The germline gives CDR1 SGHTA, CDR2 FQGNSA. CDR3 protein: CASSRDRGRPGAFF. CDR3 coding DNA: TGTGCCAGCAGCCGAGACAGGGGGCGACCGGGGGCTTTCTTT.

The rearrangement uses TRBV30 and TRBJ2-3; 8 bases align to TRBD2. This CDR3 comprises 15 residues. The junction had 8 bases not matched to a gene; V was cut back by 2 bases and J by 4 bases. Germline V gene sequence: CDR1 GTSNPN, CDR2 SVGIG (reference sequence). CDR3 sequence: CAWSITGGFSDTQYF. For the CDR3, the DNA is TGTGCCTGGAGTATAACGGGAGGGTTTTCAGATACGCAGTATTTT.

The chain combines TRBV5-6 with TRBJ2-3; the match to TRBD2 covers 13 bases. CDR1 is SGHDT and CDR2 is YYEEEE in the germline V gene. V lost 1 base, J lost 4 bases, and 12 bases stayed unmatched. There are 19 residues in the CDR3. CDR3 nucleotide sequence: TGTGCCAGCAGCTTGTTACTAGCGGGAGGGCCTCGAGGGGCAGATACGCAGTATTTT. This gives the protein CASSLLLAGGPRGADTQYF.